The entry below describes one T cell receptor beta chain. Its specific antigen is unknown. Per-base quality was not reported, and no clone a single base away is much larger than it. The cohort comprised some 730 healthy bone marrow donors. Cohort members were all nominally healthy when sampled, although unrecorded immune exposures were likely present. The donor tested CMV seropositive and was one of the 289 seropositive cohort members. A peripheral blood sample was collected from each donor, and TCR beta sequencing was performed on peripheral blood mononuclear cells. Genomic DNA was extracted from the blood cell samples with the Qiagen DNeasy Blood Extraction Kit. The sample comes from a study of cytomegalovirus exposure and HLA in healthy donors (dated by TCRdb to 2017 to 2019). Regarding the study in general: An earlier analysis of approximately 550 of the donors reported approximately 270 Gb of sequence data and 117 million unique TCR beta sequences from some 180 million T cells. About 300 gigabases of sequencing data and around 80 million unique TCR sequences made up an early release that covered over 550 HLA-typed donors. Among the roughly 430 genotyped donors, around 81% belonged to the genetic ancestry cluster associated with self-reported Caucasian donors. The study aimed to test whether cataloging public T cell receptors could reveal signatures of past pathogen exposure. The study used immunosequencing to profile the T cell repertoires of more than 650 subjects and linked those repertoires to cytomegalovirus serostatus. Along with the approximately 700-subject first cohort, a separate validation cohort of more than 90 different subjects was used. High-throughput TCR immunosequencing, statistical association of individual TCRs with disease status, and machine learning were combined to predict cytomegalovirus infection status. To study patterns of TCR occurrence, a later analysis re-analyzed previously published TCR beta repertoires from around 660 donors and added high-resolution HLA genotyping. The later analysis used no new phenotypic data to find candidate immune exposures, relying instead on TCR beta sequences and their occurrence across donors. An earlier analysis of 587 of the donors used high-throughput TCR beta sequencing to judge whether each TCR beta V gene segment behaved as functional or pseudogenic. Donor age, sex, ethnicity and CMV serostatus were collected together with the repertoire data. A later genetic analysis used genome-wide SNP genotypes for about 60% of the 666 donors, treating that subset as a discovery cohort. All discovery cohort repertoires had been generated using a single sequencing platform. Both class I and class II loci were covered by HLA typing, at four-digit resolution. Typing coverage varied by locus: about 620-630 donors for A, B, C, DRB1 and DQB1; some 520 for DQA1; approximately 570 for DPA1; fewer than 480 for DPB1. Because of strong linkage in the cohort, a few DR-DQ haplotypes were treated as single units for association and clustering. Across 300 to 400 genotyped donors of the cohort, an average of about 250,000 unique TCR beta nucleotide sequences per donor were sequenced, and roughly a sixth of those sequences were non-productive. Overall results and qualifications from the work: According to the authors, the approach could potentially be generalized to other disease states and immunological phenotypes. Assigning TCR associations to individual alleles was difficult when HLA alleles, especially DR and DQ, strongly co-occurred. In a later analysis, some 17,000 TCR beta sequences were associated with specific HLA alleles at a false discovery rate of 0.05. A later genetic analysis reported fewer N-insertions in productive TCRs among donors in an Asian-associated ancestry cluster than the roughly 690-donor mean. Because HLA typing was unavailable for some donors at each locus, only the typed subset was used in association tests. The presence/absence analyses assumed that sequencing depth was roughly uniform across donors, and that assumption may not be true. A group of highly shared sequence variants was considered likely to be a technical artifact of the sequencing pipeline. The study gave a list of 150 to 200 TCR beta chains associated with cytomegalovirus. A further reported finding was that TCR beta sequences accurately predicted the HLA-A and HLA-B alleles for most subjects in the first cohort. Broadly in line with IMGT annotations, most TCR beta V segments showed up in productive rearrangements about 87% or about 30% of the time in an earlier analysis of around 550 of the donors. In a later analysis, TCR association rates were found to vary across HLA loci, with the most associated TCRs seen for DRB1 alleles and the fewest for HLA-C alleles. According to a later analysis, most CMV-associated TCR beta chains appeared to be HLA-restricted, and the HLA associations seemed to be driven largely by CMV exposure. Cytomegalovirus status was reported to be diagnosed by the classifier with high specificity and sensitivity in both the original and validation cohorts. Most TCR sequences were seen in very few donors, while some public TCRs were found in many individuals. The 87-base-pair reads could not distinguish some IMGT-functional V segments, including TRBV6-2 and TRBV6-3, so those segments were excluded. The cohort was sequenced for TCR beta chains only, and without alpha or paired-chain data the features that could be detected were limited. An association between a missense DCLRE1C variant and V-gene and J-gene trimming of TCR beta chains was found in a later genetic analysis and replicated in an independent cohort. Linkage disequilibrium might explain the correlated functional status among segregating V segments, but an unknown experimental factor could not be ruled out. The only immune exposure information available for the cohort was CMV serostatus. Three of the identified cytomegalovirus-associated TCR beta chains were confirmed in vitro to be specific for cytomegalovirus antigens. According to a later analysis, parvovirus B19, influenza, CMV and Epstein-Barr virus appeared linked to several top co-occurrence clusters. In a later analysis, HLA-associated TCR beta chains showed more clonal expansion and lower generation probabilities than non-associated chains that were equally common. The earlier analysis of about 600 of the donors excluded approximately 15 rarely observed V segments, including chromosome 9 orphons, because counts were too low.

The CDR3, cysteine through phenylalanine, is 14 amino acids long. The only DNA kept is the CDR3, 42 bases in frame from the first base. The junction carries 16 bases between V and J, which are trimmed by 6 bases and 7 bases respectively. CDR1 is given as SGHTA and CDR2 as FQGNSA, both from the germline V gene. The library came from the immunoSEQ multiplex PCR assay. The multiplex PCR relied on a mix of 60 forward primers for TCR Vbeta segments and 13 reverse primers for TCR Jbeta segments. A multiplex PCR assay on genomic DNA amplified the CDR3 region of rearranged TCR beta genes. The Illumina HiSeq System was used to sequence the amplified TCR beta libraries as 87-base-pair reads. In the authors' own workflow: Across the 700 or so repertoires, a later analysis counted 80 million or so unique TCR beta chains, about 10 million of which were shared by at least two donors. Raw reads were error-corrected and collapsed into unique sequences by a nearest-neighbor algorithm in which closely related sequences were merged to remove PCR and sequencing errors. Alignment of CDR3 sequences to IMGT reference sequences was used to assign V, D and J gene segments. For a sequence to be retained, at least a six-nucleotide match to both a V gene segment and a J gene segment was required. A rearrangement counted as productive if the CDR3 had no stop codons and remained in frame with V and J, and every other rearrangement counted as non-productive. CDR3 was defined according to IMGT convention as the region running from the second conserved V-encoded cysteine to the conserved J-encoded phenylalanine. The earlier analysis of fewer than 750 of the donors excluded sequences that lacked an unambiguous match to a single V gene segment. In an earlier analysis of a few hundred of the donors, a V segment was called functional when productive rearrangements were above 56.7%, and segregating when the standard deviation between donors exceeded 5%. A statistical classification framework was built to diagnose cytomegalovirus status from the catalog of TCR beta chain sequences. In a later analysis, V and J genes were assigned by comparing TCR nucleotide sequences against IMGT/GENE-DB human TR gene sequences. In a later analysis, CDR3 sequences and most-parsimonious VDJ recombination scenarios were assigned using the TCRdist pipeline. In a later analysis, every TCR beta chain was defined by the combination of its CDR3 amino acid sequence and its V-gene family, and reads without a unique V-gene family were dropped. As a way to deal with suspected cross-contamination and a sequencing artifact, a later analysis dropped 450 to 700 nucleotide sequences that were highly shared and had low generation probability. In a later analysis, a clonal expansion index was calculated for each public chain from normalized within-repertoire ranks of inferred template counts. In a later analysis, generation probabilities were computed using a VDJ recombination model fitted to out-of-frame rearrangements, and the results were checked against IGoR. A later analysis scored TCR-TCR, TCR-HLA and TCR-CMV co-occurrence with hypergeometric tests, applying a repertoire-size bias correction to TCR pairs. False discovery rates were estimated in a later analysis by permuting HLA or CMV assignments 20 times. A later analysis grouped co-occurring TCRs with DBSCAN, adding TCRdist sequence similarity when clustering within HLA-allele-positive subsets. For co-occurrence clustering, repertoires with fewer than 30,000 or more than 120,000 public chains were excluded, along with four to six repertoires with anomalous nucleotide sharing. TCRdb obtained this table from immuneACCESS and retained in-frame rearrangements with V and J assigned. These tables miss some clones; where compared with another copy, unresolved V genes account for less than half of the shortfall, and the remainder is unexplained. That table is the source of V, J and clone size, and D and trimming were worked out from the DNA. The table for this sample lists 130,000 to 150,000 clones; approximately 80% of them were counted only once. Approximately 6% of the sample is in the top ten clones.

The rearrangement combines TRBV7-2 with TRBJ2-1, and perhaps TRBD1 as D gene, on 6 matching bases. The receptor was isolated from a young man in good health and CMV-seropositive. The sample taken for sequencing was PBMCs. The sequenced DNA: TGTGCCAGCAGTGGGCCGGACAGAGTAAATGAGCAGTTCTTC. It translates to CASSGPDRVNEQFF.